The next 29 T cell receptor beta chains were all read from a single sample in a study of T cell responses to AZD1222 COVID-19 vaccine. The table came from immunoSEQ multiplex PCR; TCRdb's copy has only in-frame clones and leaves some out. The sample includes around 120,000 clones, 70% to 90% of them seen just once. The starting material was peripheral blood, obtained on day 0 of AZD1222 vaccination. The receptors were sampled from an adult in good health.

This sequence joins TRBV19 and TRBJ2-5, with TRBD2 matching 10 bases. J gave up 5 bases and V 5 bases, and 8 bases lay outside the gene matches. In germline, CDR1 is LNHDA, CDR2 SQIVND (reference sequence). This CDR3 has 15 residues. CDR3 amino acids: CASSPRTSGQETQYF. The DNA for the CDR3 is TGTGCCAGTAGTCCACGGACTAGCGGTCAGGAGACCCAGTACTTC. Complete variable domain (other parts from reference TRBV19 and TRBJ2-5): DGGITQSPKYLFRKEGQNVTLSCEQNLNHDAMYWYRQDPGQGLRLIYYSQIVNDFQKGDIAEGYSVSREKKESFPLTVTSAQKNPTAFYLCASSPRTSGQETQYFGPGTRLLVL.

V is TRBV9 and J is TRBJ1-2; 10 bases match TRBD1. The CDR3 extends over 18 amino acids. V was pared by 0 bases and J by 2 bases, with 10 bases of the junction left unmatched. Germline V CDR1 and CDR2: SGDLS, YYNGEE. The CDR3 loop is CASSVEARGGQGNYGYTF. The CDR3 nucleotides read TGTGCCAGCAGCGTAGAGGCGAGGGGGGGACAGGGGAACTATGGCTACACCTTC.

The V and J genes are TRBV7-3 and TRBJ2-2; D possibly corresponds to TRBD2 (6 bases). Trimming pared 5 bases from V and 2 bases from J, leaving 12 bases between. The V gene's germline CDR1 is SGHTA and CDR2 FQGTGA. There are 15 residues in the CDR3. CDR3 sequence reads: CASSERGFNTGELFF. For the CDR3, the DNA is TGTGCCAGCAGCGAACGGGGGTTTAACACCGGGGAGCTGTTTTTT.

This clone turned up a few times. CDR3 coding DNA: TGTGCCAGCAGCTTGTTCGGAGGGGACACAACTAATGAAAAACTGTTTTTT. Translation: CASSLFGGDTTNEKLFF. The chain links TRBV5-5 to TRBJ1-4, with D possibly matching TRBD1 (6 bases). The CDR3 is 17 residues long. Trimming removed 1 base at V and 0 bases at J, with 13 bases between. Germline CDR1 reads SGHKS; CDR2 reads YYEKEE (reference sequence).

With regard to this clone: Relative to the germline gene, one junction end is altered; a read error may explain this. The V and J genes are TRBV6-5 and TRBJ1-6; 7 nucleotides agree with TRBD1. Germline loops: CDR1 MNHEY, CDR2 SVGAGI. There are 16 residues in the CDR3. The CDR3 coding sequence is TGTGCCAGCAGTTACAAGGGGGACAGCTTGAATTCATCCCTCCACTTT. Residues: CASSYKGDSLNSSLHF.

This chain links TRBV24-1 with TRBJ2-1; 9 bases line up with TRBD1. This CDR3 spans 16 amino acids. With V trimmed by 7 bases and J by 0 bases, 6 bases remained unmatched. Germline loops: CDR1 KGHDR, CDR2 SFDVKD. This chain's CDR3 is CATRAQGAGSYNEQFF. DNA for the CDR3: TGTGCCACCAGAGCACAGGGGGCCGGCTCCTACAATGAGCAGTTCTTC.

This chain joins TRBV28 and TRBJ1-1, with D uncertain. The CDR3 is made up of 11 amino acids. Trimming took off 1 base at V and 10 bases at J, with 7 bases between the two ends. Per germline, CDR1 MDHEN and CDR2 SYDVKM. In DNA form, the CDR3 reads TGTGCCAGCAGTTTATCTGGGAGAGCTTTCTTT. Residues: CASSLSGRAFF.

The chain joins TRBV6-2 or TRBV6-3 to TRBJ2-1; 9 bases align to TRBD1. The CDR3 spans 14 residues. Per germline, CDR1 MNHEY and CDR2 SVGEGT. J was trimmed by 7 bases and V by 4 bases; bases with no gene match: 5. CDR3 sequence (DNA): TGTGCCAGCAGTTGGCTGGGGACAGGGAATGAGCAGTTCTTC. It encodes CASSWLGTGNEQFF.

This chain links TRBV5-5 with TRBJ1-1, with a tentative D call TRBD1 (5 bases). CDR1 and CDR2 (germline): SGHKS, YYEKEE (reference sequence). CDR3 length: 15 amino acids. The V gene lost 0 bases and the J gene lost 6 bases, with 15 bases spanning the gap. The DNA of the CDR3 is TGTGCCAGCAGCTTGGACGGACAAGCGGTAGCTGAAGCTTTCTTT. Its translation is CASSLDGQAVAEAFF.

The chain has TRBV9 and TRBJ1-1; D not resolved. The length of the CDR3 is 13 residues. V shed 0 bases and J shed 7 bases, with 10 bases lying between them. Germline CDR1 reads SGDLS; CDR2 reads YYNGEE. Here the CDR3 reads CASSVEGHFEAFF. The DNA for the CDR3 is TGTGCCAGCAGCGTAGAGGGTCATTTTGAAGCTTTCTTT.

The chain uses TRBV15 and TRBJ2-1; no firm D call. Germline CDR1 and CDR2: LNHNV and YYDKDF (reference sequence). Deletions cut 3 bases from V and 7 bases from J, with 10 bases between. The CDR3 contains 13 residues. Here the CDR3 DNA reads TGTGCCACCAGCAGTGAAATACTGAATGAGCAGTTCTTC. It translates to CATSSEILNEQFF.

The chain couples TRBV19 to TRBJ2-3; 10 nucleotides line up with TRBD2. This CDR3 contains 17 residues. Looked up from germline, CDR1 is LNHDA and CDR2 is SQIVND (reference sequence). The V segment lost 6 bases and the J segment 4 bases; nucleotides outside the gene matches: 13. The CDR3 region has the DNA TGTGCCAGTAGAAATCGAGCGGGAGGGCCGGACGCAGATACGCAGTATTTT. This sequence encodes CASRNRAGGPDADTQYF.

J is TRBJ1-2 and V is TRBV30; 8 bases line up with TRBD1. V shed 4 bases, J shed 5 bases, and the junction held 3 bases outside the gene matches. This CDR3 is 12 amino acids long. Germline V gene sequence: CDR1 GTSNPN, CDR2 SVGIG (reference sequence). In nucleotides, the CDR3 is TGTGCCTGGACCGGGACAGGTTATGGCTACACCTTC. It codes for CAWTGTGYGYTF.

V usage is TRBV6-1 and J usage is TRBJ2-3; 12 positions match TRBD2. The germline gives CDR1 MNHNS, CDR2 SASEGT. The CDR3 sequence is 17 residues long. V dropped 2 bases and J dropped 1; count of bases not matched to a gene: 4. The DNA of the CDR3 is TGTGCCAGCAGTGAACTAGCGGGGGGGACTCGCACAGATACGCAGTATTTT. Its protein product is CASSELAGGTRTDTQYF.

The J gene is TRBJ2-5, the V gene TRBV11-2, with 8 nucleotides matching TRBD2. Germline lookup yields CDR1 SGHAT and CDR2 FQNNGV. J gave up 5 bases and V 7 bases, and 12 bases lay outside the gene matches. There are 15 residues in the CDR3. The CDR3 sequence: CASNLPGLVSETQYF. The DNA for the CDR3 is TGTGCCAGCAACCTACCGGGACTAGTTTCGGAGACCCAGTACTTC.

The chain is built from TRBV11-2 and TRBJ2-7; 8 bases match TRBD1. Germline-derived CDR1 and CDR2 are SGHAT and FQNNGV. The CDR3 sequence is 13 residues long. Unmatched junction bases numbered 3, after V lost 5 bases and J lost 3 bases. The CDR3 bases are TGTGCCAGCAGCGCGGACAGGGTCTACGAGCAGTACTTC. Translating gives CASSADRVYEQYF.

The chain couples TRBV24-1 to TRBJ1-2; D may be TRBD1 (5 bases). The CDR3 has 18 residues. The germline CDR1 and CDR2 sequences are KGHDR and SFDVKD. Trimming took off 4 bases at V and 8 bases at J, with 28 bases between the two ends. CDR3 amino acids: CATSDPFWSRGTRYGYTF. The CDR3 DNA sequence: TGTGCCACCAGTGACCCATTTTGGTCGCGAGGGACTCGGTACGGCTACACCTTC.

The gene calls are TRBV4-1 and TRBJ2-3; a weak D match, TRBD1 (5 bases). V lost 3 bases to trimming and J lost 5 bases, with 9 bases between them. This CDR3 spans 13 amino acids. Germline values: CDR1 MGHRA, CDR2 YSYEKL. This CDR3 is CASSHLQGDTQYF. The CDR3 DNA reads TGCGCCAGCAGCCACCTCCAGGGAGATACGCAGTATTTT.

The chain recombines TRBV10-2 with TRBJ1-5, with 9 bases matching TRBD1. The CDR3 runs 15 residues. V dropped 3 bases and J dropped 6; count of bases not matched to a gene: 6. Germline loops: CDR1 WSHSY, CDR2 SAAADI. The CDR3 DNA reads TGCGCCAGCAGTGACTCGGACAGGGGCGGTCAGCCCCAGCATTTT. It encodes CASSDSDRGGQPQHF.

The chain employs TRBV7-2 and TRBJ2-7; TRBD1 agrees at 7 bases. Germline V gives CDR1 SGHTA, CDR2 FQGNSA. There are 13 residues in the CDR3. Losses at the gene ends were 4 bases for V and 5 bases for J; bases not matched to a gene: 5. The CDR3: CASSSLGQDEQYF. CDR3 sequence (DNA): TGTGCCAGCAGCTCTCTAGGACAGGACGAGCAGTACTTC.

The rearrangement joins TRBV30 to TRBJ2-2; D unresolved. The germline gives CDR1 GTSNPN, CDR2 SVGIG (reference sequence). The CDR3 has 12 amino acids. V gave up 1 base and J gave up 7 bases, with 7 bases separating them. The CDR3: CAWSEILGELFF. CDR3 DNA sequence: TGTGCCTGGAGTGAGATTCTCGGGGAGCTGTTTTTT.

The chain has TRBV30 and TRBJ1-5; D remains ambiguous. Between the trimmed V and J ends, which lost 0 bases and 2 bases, there was a span of 8 bases. The CDR3 runs to 14 residues. Germline V CDR1 and CDR2: GTSNPN, SVGIG (reference sequence). CDR3 in DNA: TGTGCCTGGAGTGTTTTAGGGCGCAATCAGCCCCAGCATTTT. Translated, it gives CAWSVLGRNQPQHF.

The chain recombines TRBV11-3 with TRBJ2-7, with 10 positions matching TRBD2. After removal of 7 bases from V and 4 bases from J, the junction contained 7 bases not matched to a gene. CDR1 and CDR2 from the germline V gene are SGHNT and YENEEA. The CDR3 has 14 residues. The CDR3 DNA follows: TGTGCCAGCACCTCGTCTAGCGGGAGATACGAGCAGTACTTC. The encoded protein is CASTSSSGRYEQYF.

This clone has only one observation. The gene calls are TRBV5-4 and TRBJ2-7; no firm D call. There are 13 residues in the CDR3. Germline CDR1 reads SGHNT; CDR2 reads YYREEE (reference sequence). V dropped 4 bases and J dropped 4 bases, with 12 bases sitting between them. The CDR3 bases are TGTGCCAGCAGCCGAGGAACGACTTACGAGCAGTACTTC. Protein: CASSRGTTYEQYF.

The V call is TRBV5-6, the J call TRBJ2-5; D could derive from TRBD1 or TRBD2 (5 bases each). Germline CDR1 and CDR2: SGHDT and YYEEEE. The CDR3 runs to 13 residues. Trimming left V 7 bases short and J 2 bases short, with 12 bases between. CDR3 amino acids: CASSGTEQETQYF. The CDR3 nucleotides are TGTGCCAGCTCCGGGACGGAGCAAGAGACCCAGTACTTC. Based on the CDR3 plus reference TRBV5-6 and TRBJ2-5, the full variable domain is DAGVTQSPTHLIKTRGQQVTLRCSPKSGHDTVSWYQQALGQGPQFIFQYYEEEERQRGNFPDRFSGHQFPNYSSELNVNALLLGDSALYLCASSGTEQETQYFGPGTRLLVL.

The count of this clone is one. The V and J genes are TRBV7-2 and TRBJ1-2; D is unresolved. V lost 2 bases to trimming and J lost 5 bases, with 6 bases between them. Germline V gene data show CDR1 as SGHTA and CDR2 as FQGNSA. The CDR3 runs 12 residues. The CDR3 sequence is CASSLLGYGYTF. CDR3 DNA: TGTGCCAGCAGCTTACTGGGGTATGGCTACACCTTC.

This clone has just a few counts. Other nucleotide sequences in the sample specify the same CDR3. This sequence joins TRBV18 and TRBJ1-1, with D unresolved. The V gene's germline CDR1 is KGHSH and CDR2 LQKENI. The CDR3 is made up of 14 amino acids. V was trimmed by 1 base and J by 1 base, leaving 7 bases between them. CDR3 in amino acids: CASSPQGSNTEAFF. The CDR3 nucleotides read TGTGCCAGCTCACCACAGGGTTCGAACACTGAAGCTTTCTTT. Together with reference TRBV18 and TRBJ1-1, the CDR3 gives the full variable domain: NAGVMQNPRHLVRRRGQEARLRCSPMKGHSHVYWYRQLPEEGLKFMVYLQKENIIDESGMPKERFSAEFPKEGPSILRIQQVVRGDSAAYFCASSPQGSNTEAFFGQGTRLTVV.

This chain links TRBV29-1 with TRBJ2-7; D not resolved. Deletions cut 5 bases from V and 4 bases from J, with 18 bases between. Germline CDR1 SQVTM, CDR2 ANQGSEA. The CDR3 is 14 amino acids. The CDR3 DNA is TGCAGCGTTCAAGGGCCAGTTAAGGGTTACGAGCAGTACTTC. Translated, it gives CSVQGPVKGYEQYF.

The chain employs TRBV7-8 and TRBJ2-1; tentative D call: TRBD2 (6 bases). The V and J ends lost 1 base and 3 bases respectively, with 13 bases between them. Germline-derived CDR1 and CDR2 are SGHVS and FQNEAQ. The CDR3 runs to 16 residues. CDR3: CASSLGSGGSYNEQFF. Here the CDR3 DNA reads TGTGCCAGCAGCTTAGGTAGCGGAGGAAGCTACAATGAGCAGTTCTTC.